This entry is about one TCR beta chain. The table came from immunoSEQ multiplex PCR; TCRdb's copy has only in-frame clones and leaves some out. This table holds tens of thousands of clones, about nine tenths found once. This entry comes from a study of control samples from healthy donors and cancer patients. Germline CDR1 SGHKS, CDR2 YYEKEE (reference sequence). Trimming took 1 base from V and 6 from J, leaving 13 bases between them. This CDR3 has 14 amino acids. The sequenced sample was PBMCs. The chain is built from TRBV5-5 and TRBJ1-2; possibly TRBD1 for D (5 bases). The source is a man aged 40-55 years with colorectal cancer. The DNA for the CDR3 is TGTGCCAGCAGCTTGATTCTAGGGACGGATGGCTACACCTTC. It is translated as CASSLILGTDGYTF.